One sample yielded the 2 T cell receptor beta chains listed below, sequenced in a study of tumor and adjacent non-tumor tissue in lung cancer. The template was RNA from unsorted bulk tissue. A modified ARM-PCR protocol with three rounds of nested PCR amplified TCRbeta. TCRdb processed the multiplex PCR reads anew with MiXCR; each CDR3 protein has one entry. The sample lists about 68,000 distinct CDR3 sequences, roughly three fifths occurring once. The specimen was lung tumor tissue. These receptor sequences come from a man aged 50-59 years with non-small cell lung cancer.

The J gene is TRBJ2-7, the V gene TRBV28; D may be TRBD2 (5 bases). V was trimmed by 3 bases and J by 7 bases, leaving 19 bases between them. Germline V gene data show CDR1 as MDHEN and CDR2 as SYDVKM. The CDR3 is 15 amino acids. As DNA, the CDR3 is TGTGCCAGCAGTTTCGGGATTGCTCTTCGCGGGGAGCAGTACTTC. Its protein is CASSFGIALRGEQYF.

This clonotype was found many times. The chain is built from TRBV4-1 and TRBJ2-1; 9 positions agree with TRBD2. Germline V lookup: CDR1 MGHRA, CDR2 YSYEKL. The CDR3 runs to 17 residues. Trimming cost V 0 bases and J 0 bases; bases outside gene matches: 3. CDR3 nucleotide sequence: TGCGCCAGCAGCCAAGACTCTAGCGGGAACTCCTACAATGAGCAGTTCTTC. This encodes CASSQDSSGNSYNEQFF.